This TCR beta chain is drawn from a study of beta chain features in type 1 diabetes. General study findings and limits: Researchers caution that PCR might favor shorter templates, equally among patients and controls. It was among patients, rather than healthy donors, that naive, central memory and Treg TCRB repertoires appeared more similar.

The sequenced template was cDNA made from the entire isolated RNA. The assay was immunoSEQ multiplex PCR, and TCRdb's table has in-frame clones only and misses some. The sample has about 620,000 clones, 15% to 17% seen once. This clone occurred a few times. Its matching antigen is unknown. CDR1 is SGHNT and CDR2 is YYREEE in the germline V gene (reference sequence). This CDR3 contains 11 residues. Between the trimmed V and J ends, which lost 2 bases and 6 bases, there was a span of 5 bases. This chain uses TRBV5-4 with TRBJ1-1; tentative D call: TRBD1 (5 bases). The specimen sequenced was naive CD4+ T cells from blood. This sequence originates from a man younger than 30 in good health. CDR3: CASSFRAEAFF. As DNA, the CDR3 is TGTGCCAGCAGCTTCAGGGCTGAAGCTTTCTTT.